The 4 T cell receptor beta chains in this list originate from one sample, sequenced in a study of regulatory T cells in long-lasting Graves disease. For TCR beta, libraries came from iRepertoire HTBI primers and Arm-PCR of CDR3 regions. TCRdb independently ran MiXCR on the multiplex PCR reads; one entry per CDR3 protein. The sample contains roughly 610,000 distinct CDR3 sequences, roughly 15% of which appear only once. This sample's time point: newly diagnosed GD, antithyroid drugs for less than 3 months. There was RNA extracted from PBMCs, and the TCR library was made from it. This sample was shared with a second study, whose subject was T cells in Graves' hyperthyroidism and ophthalmopathy.

Sequenced material: peripheral blood mononuclear cells (PBMCs), taken at new diagnosis, from a patient treated with antithyroid drugs. Receptors originate from a woman in her thirties with Graves disease.

With respect to this clonotype: A read error is the likely source, as a far larger clone sits one nucleotide away. The chain's CDR3 is CASSRSGQGAAEAVF. The CDR3 nucleotides read TGCGCCAGCAGCCGATCAGGACAGGGGGCGGCTGAAGCTGTCTTT. The V gene is TRBV5-1, the J gene TRBJ2-3, with 11 bases matching TRBD1. Germline V gene lookup returns CDR1 SGHRS and CDR2 YFSETQ. CDR3 size: 15 residues.

In this sample, this clonotype turned up a few times. The CDR3 DNA reads TGCAGTGCTACCGGCAGGAACTATGGCTACACCTTC. Residues: CSATGRNYGYTF. The rearrangement joins TRBV20-1 to TRBJ1-2; no clear D gene. V was pared by 4 bases and J by 2 bases, with 8 bases between. The CDR3 has 12 amino acids. CDR1 is DFQATT, CDR2 SNEGSKA, per germline (reference sequence).

This clonotype has ten or more counts. The J gene is TRBJ2-7, the V gene TRBV28; D is unresolved. The CDR3 covers 14 residues. Germline CDR1 and CDR2: MDHEN and SYDVKM. V gave up 4 bases and J gave up 5 bases, with 15 bases separating them. The CDR3 coding sequence is TGTGCCAGCAGTTCACTCTCTGGTAGGGACGAGCAGTACTTC. Its protein is CASSSLSGRDEQYF. The full variable domain, its missing parts supplied by reference TRBV28 and TRBJ2-7, is DVKVTQSSRYLVKRTGEKVFLECVQDMDHENMFWYRQDPGLGLRLIYFSYDVKMKEKGDIPEGYSVSREKKERFSLILESASTNQTSMYLCASSSLSGRDEQYFGPGTRLTVT.

This clonotype has only a few counts. This CDR3 reads CASSEAPYGETQYF. As DNA, the CDR3 is TGTGCCAGTAGTGAGGCCCCATACGGAGAGACCCAGTACTTC. The chain couples TRBV19 to TRBJ2-5; no clear D gene. The V gene lost 5 bases and the J gene lost 4 bases, with 14 bases spanning the gap. Germline loops: CDR1 LNHDA, CDR2 SQIVND (reference sequence). The CDR3 spans 14 residues. The variable domain in full, with the rest retrieved from reference TRBV19 and TRBJ2-5, is DGGITQSPKYLFRKEGQNVTLSCEQNLNHDAMYWYRQDPGQGLRLIYYSQIVNDFQKGDIAEGYSVSREKKESFPLTVTSAQKNPTAFYLCASSEAPYGETQYFGPGTRLLVL.